This record covers a single T cell receptor beta chain. This CDR3 comprises 15 residues. Between the trimmed V and J ends, which lost 0 bases and 1 base, there was a span of 9 bases. Germline V gene sequence: CDR1 MNHEY, CDR2 SVGAGI. This sample is drawn from a study of blood T cell repertoires in COVID-19. Study-wide background: Both acute and convalescent COVID-19 samples were obtained from the United States, Italy and Spain. T cells, B-cell-depleted T cells, or PBMCs supplied cDNA or gDNA.

Study members were between about 18 and 100 years old and lived in some 22 US regions. TCRdb's table, derived via immunoSEQ multiplex PCR, lists solely in-frame clones and lacks some. Of approximately 220,000 clones listed, over 80% were seen once; the top ten hold 2.6%. This sequence originates from a woman younger than 45 with acute COVID-19. The chain joins TRBV6-5 to TRBJ1-1; the D gene is possibly TRBD1 (6 bases). The sample taken for sequencing was PBMCs or T cells enriched from blood (not recorded which). CDR3 residues: CASSYSARGNTEAFF. The CDR3 bases are TGTGCCAGCAGTTACTCGGCCAGGGGGAACACTGAAGCTTTCTTT.